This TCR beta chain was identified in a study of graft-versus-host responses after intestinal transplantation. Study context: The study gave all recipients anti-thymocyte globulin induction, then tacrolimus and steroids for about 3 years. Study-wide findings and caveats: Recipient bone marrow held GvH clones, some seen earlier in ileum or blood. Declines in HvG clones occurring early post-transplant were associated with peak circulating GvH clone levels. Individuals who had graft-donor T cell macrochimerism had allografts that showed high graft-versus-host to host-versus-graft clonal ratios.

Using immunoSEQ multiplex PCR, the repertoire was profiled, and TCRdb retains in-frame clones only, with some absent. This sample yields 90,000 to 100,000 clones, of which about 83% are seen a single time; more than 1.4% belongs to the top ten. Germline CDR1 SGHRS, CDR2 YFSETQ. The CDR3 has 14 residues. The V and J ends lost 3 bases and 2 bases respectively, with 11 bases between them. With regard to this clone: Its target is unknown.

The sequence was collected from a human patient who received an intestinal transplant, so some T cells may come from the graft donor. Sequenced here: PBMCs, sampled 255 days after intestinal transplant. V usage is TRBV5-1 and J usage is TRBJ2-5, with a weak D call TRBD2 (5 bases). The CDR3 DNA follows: TGCGCCAGCAGCTCGGTATCGGGGCAAGAGACCCAGTACTTC. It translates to CASSSVSGQETQYF.